This TCR beta chain was obtained from a study of blood T cell repertoires in COVID-19. Study in general: Italy, Spain and the United States were the sources of the convalescent and acute COVID-19 samples. Sources were T cells, B-cell-depleted T cells, or PBMCs; the material itself was cDNA or gDNA.

Original handling: Estimated nucleated cell counts came from reference gene primer amplification. TCRdb's copy holds only in-frame clones and misses some; the assay was immunoSEQ multiplex PCR. V and J calls and clone size follow that table, whereas D and trimming were derived from the DNA. Counted here are fewer than 500,000 clones, about 85% occurring once; the ten biggest clones make up approximately 2%. Those who participated ranged in age from about 18 to 89 years and resided in 20 to 25 US areas. Specimen: PBMCs or T cells enriched from blood (not recorded which). This receptor was identified in a woman between 18 and 30 years old with acute COVID-19.

This chain's CDR3 is CASSRGLAGVVSTGELFF. The CDR3 DNA reads as TGCGCCAGCAGCCGAGGACTAGCGGGAGTAGTTAGTACCGGGGAGCTGTTTTTT. The chain has TRBV5-1 and TRBJ2-2; TRBD2 matches at 13 bases. The V gene's germline CDR1 is SGHRS and CDR2 YFSETQ. The ends lost 4 bases at V and 5 bases at J; junction bases unmatched: 11. The CDR3 runs to 18 residues.